These 8 T cell receptor beta chains were sequenced from one sample in a study of T cell responses to AZD1222 COVID-19 vaccine. Measured with immunoSEQ multiplex PCR; TCRdb has only the in-frame clones, and not every one. The sample includes approximately 130,000 clones, roughly 90% seen only once; the top ten take 0.8% to 1.1%. The specimen was peripheral blood, collected on day 0 of AZD1222 vaccination. Source of these receptors: an adult in good health.

The chain links TRBV24-1 to TRBJ1-2; D not certain. CDR1 and CDR2 (germline): KGHDR, SFDVKD. V was clipped by 1 base and J by 8 bases, with 10 bases between them. CDR3 length equals 13 residues. The CDR3 sequence: CATSDFGKHGYTF. CDR3 DNA sequence: TGTGCCACCAGTGATTTCGGCAAACACGGCTACACCTTC.

This chain uses TRBV7-8 with TRBJ1-1, with 8 bases lining up with TRBD1. The germline gives CDR1 SGHVS, CDR2 FQNEAQ. Trimming cost V 4 bases and J 1 base; bases outside gene matches: 8. The CDR3 runs 16 residues. The CDR3: CASSSRSGTGNTEAFF. CDR3 DNA sequence: TGTGCCAGCAGCTCCCGGTCCGGGACAGGGAACACTGAAGCTTTCTTT.

This chain uses TRBV5-1 with TRBJ2-3; D is ambiguous. V dropped 6 bases and J dropped 0 bases, with 11 bases sitting between them. This CDR3 has 14 amino acids. Germline CDR1 is SGHRS and CDR2 is YFSETQ. CDR3 amino acids: CASTLSSSTDTQYF. CDR3 DNA: TGCGCCAGCACCCTGAGCTCTAGCACAGATACGCAGTATTTT.

V gene TRBV7-9 combines with J gene TRBJ2-3, with unresolved D. V lost 4 bases, J lost 1 base, and 12 bases lay in between. The germline gives CDR1 SEHNR, CDR2 FQNEAQ (reference sequence). The CDR3 extends over 15 amino acids. The CDR3, as DNA: TGTGCCAGCAGCTCCCGTTCGGACGGCACAGATACGCAGTATTTT. Translation: CASSSRSDGTDTQYF.

This rearrangement joins TRBV2 to TRBJ1-6; 10 bases match TRBD1. Unmatched junction bases numbered 7, after V lost 8 bases and J lost 9 bases. Germline CDR1 SNHLY, CDR2 FYNNEI. The CDR3 is made up of 14 amino acids. Here the CDR3 reads CASGRDRGISPLHF. The CDR3 DNA is TGTGCCAGCGGCCGGGACAGGGGTATTTCACCCCTCCACTTT.

This clone is a singleton in its sample. This chain joins TRBV6-5 and TRBJ2-2; weak D call: TRBD1 (5 bases). The germline gives CDR1 MNHEY, CDR2 SVGAGI. This CDR3 is 12 amino acids long. Trimming pared 10 bases from V and 1 base from J, leaving 7 bases between. Written as DNA, the CDR3 is TGTGCCACCAGGGTGAACACCGGGGAGCTGTTTTTT. Amino acid sequence: CATRVNTGELFF.

The rearrangement uses TRBV9 and TRBJ2-7; D perhaps matches TRBD1 (6 bases). Germline V lookup: CDR1 SGDLS, CDR2 YYNGEE. CDR3 length equals 14 residues. The V end lost 0 bases, the J end lost 6 bases, and 13 bases lay between the germline ends. CDR3 in DNA: TGTGCCAGCAGCGTAGATGCAGGGGTAACCGAGCAGTACTTC. This sequence encodes CASSVDAGVTEQYF. The full variable domain, rest sourced from reference TRBV9 and TRBJ2-7, is DSGVTQTPKHLITATGQRVTLRCSPRSGDLSVYWYQQSLDQGLQFLIQYYNGEERAKGNILERFSAQQFPDLHSELNLSSLELGDSALYFCASSVDAGVTEQYFGPGTRLTVT.

The chain has TRBV5-1 and TRBJ1-3; TRBD1 agrees at 8 bases. Germline assignment: CDR1 SGHRS and CDR2 YFSETQ. V lost 5 bases and J lost 0; bases outside the gene matches: 4. CDR3 length: 15 amino acids. The CDR3 DNA follows: TGCGCCAGCAGGTCCGGGACAGGCTCTGGAAACACCATATATTTT. Its protein is CASRSGTGSGNTIYF.